Shown below are 32 T cell receptor beta chains from a single sample sequenced in a study of cytomegalovirus exposure and HLA in healthy donors (dated by TCRdb to between 2016 and 2019). Library creation used the immunoSEQ multiplex PCR assay. A mixture of 60 forward primers for TCR Vbeta segments and 13 reverse primers for TCR Jbeta segments was used in the multiplex PCR. Here the immuneACCESS table is served through TCRdb, limited to in-frame sequences with V and J called. Missing clones are a known gap in these copies; in checked studies unresolved V genes cover under half, and the rest lacks a known reason. This sample comprises under 150,000 clones, around four fifths of them detected only once. Jointly, the top ten make up approximately 6% of the sample. The sample taken for sequencing was PBMCs. The receptor source for this set is a woman aged 40 to 50 in good health and CMV-seropositive.

The V and J genes are TRBV7-3 and TRBJ2-3; tentative D call: TRBD2 (6 bases). Germline V lookup: CDR1 SGHTA, CDR2 FQGTGA. Trimming took 5 bases from V and 2 from J, leaving 17 bases between them. The CDR3 extends over 16 amino acids. CDR3 in amino acids: CASSLYFSGNTDTQYF. In DNA, the CDR3 is TGTGCCAGCAGCCTTTACTTTAGCGGCAACACAGATACGCAGTATTTT.

Concerning this clone: Germline is not matched at one junction end, which may reflect a read error. The chain carries TRBV7-9 and TRBJ1-1, with 8 positions matching TRBD1. CDR3 length: 12 residues. Germline V gene lookup returns CDR1 SEHNR and CDR2 FQNEAQ (reference sequence). CDR3 bases: TGTTCCAGCAGCTGGGGACAGGATGAAGCTTTCTTT. This translates into CSSSWGQDEAFF.

This clone was counted a single time. The chain joins TRBV19 to TRBJ1-1, with D unresolved. The V gene's germline CDR1 is LNHDA and CDR2 SQIVND (reference sequence). V lost 1 base and J 4 bases, leaving 16 bases between the germline ends. CDR3 length: 16 amino acids. Written as DNA, the CDR3 is TGTGCCAGTAGTATAGGGTACAGAGCGGACTCCACTGAAGCTTTCTTT. This encodes CASSIGYRADSTEAFF.

About this clone: The same CDR3 arises from other DNA sequences in this sample as well. This rearrangement joins TRBV30 to TRBJ2-1; 8 positions agree with TRBD2. This CDR3 is 16 amino acids long. Trimming at V came to 3 bases and at J to 4 bases, leaving 11 bases not matched to a gene. The V gene's germline CDR1 is GTSNPN and CDR2 SVGIG (reference sequence). The CDR3 DNA is TGTGCCTGGAGGCCCGGATCAAGCGGGGGTTACAATGAGCAGTTCTTC. This codes for CAWRPGSSGGYNEQFF.

This clone was counted a few times. The chain couples TRBV2 to TRBJ1-2; weak D call: TRBD1 (6 bases). The V end was cut by 4 bases, the J end by 8 bases, with 14 bases between. CDR3 size: 13 residues. The germline CDR1 and CDR2 sequences are SNHLY and FYNNEI. In DNA, the CDR3 is TGTGCCAGCAGTGGGACGCAGGGGAAGGGCTACACCTTC. It translates to CASSGTQGKGYTF.

This clone was detected a few times. The chain recombines TRBV5-1 with TRBJ2-1, with D perhaps TRBD2 (6 bases). The V end was cut by 0 bases, the J end by 0 bases, with 7 bases between. This CDR3 contains 15 residues. CDR1 and CDR2 from the germline V gene are SGHRS and YFSETQ. The DNA for the CDR3 is TGCGCCAGCAGCTTGGACGGGAGCTCCTACAATGAGCAGTTCTTC. As protein: CASSLDGSSYNEQFF.

This clone was seen a few times. The genes are TRBV6-5 and TRBJ1-1, with 12 nucleotides matching TRBD1. Trimming removed 4 bases from V and 0 bases from J; junction bases left unmatched: 3. The CDR3 consists of 16 residues. CDR1 is MNHEY and CDR2 is SVGAGI in the germline V gene. The CDR3 sequence is CASSSGTGGMNTEAFF. As DNA, the CDR3 is TGTGCCAGCAGTTCCGGGACAGGGGGCATGAACACTGAAGCTTTCTTT.

The CDR3 DNA follows: TGTGCCACAGGACAGGGTTTACAAGAGACCCAGTACTTC. Translation gives CATGQGLQETQYF. This chain connects TRBV27 to TRBJ2-5, with 8 nucleotides matching TRBD1. This CDR3 is 13 amino acids long. Germline assignment: CDR1 MNHEY and CDR2 SMNVEV (reference sequence). Trimming took 10 bases from V and 2 from J; bases not matched to a gene: 6.

The V gene is TRBV29-1, the J gene TRBJ2-3, with no clear D. The CDR3 contains 12 residues. Between the trimmed V and J ends, which lost 4 bases and 9 bases, there was a span of 14 bases. Germline CDR1 reads SQVTM; CDR2 reads ANQGSEA. The CDR3 nucleotides are TGCAGCGTTGCCCGGTCCTCCGAGACGCAGTATTTT. As protein: CSVARSSETQYF.

The rearrangement joins TRBV15 to TRBJ1-1; a weak D match, TRBD1 (5 bases). This CDR3 contains 15 residues. Germline values: CDR1 LNHNV, CDR2 YYDKDF (reference sequence). Trimming cost V 2 bases and J 1 base, with 11 bases left between them. CDR3 sequence (DNA): TGTGCCACCAGCAGACAAGGGGCCGGGAACACTGAAGCTTTCTTT. Its protein is CATSRQGAGNTEAFF.

The V gene is TRBV19, the J gene TRBJ2-2, with D perhaps matching TRBD2 (6 bases). The germline V gene has CDR1 LNHDA and CDR2 SQIVND (reference sequence). The CDR3 extends over 14 amino acids. The V and J ends lost 7 bases and 1 base respectively, with 10 bases between them. As DNA, the CDR3 is TGTGCCAGTAAGCAGGGACTGAACACCGGGGAGCTGTTTTTT. This encodes CASKQGLNTGELFF.

This chain connects TRBV18 to TRBJ2-5, with 7 bases aligning to TRBD1. Germline CDR1 KGHSH, CDR2 LQKENI. The CDR3 has 15 amino acids. V shed 3 bases and J 1 base; nucleotides not matched to a gene: 5. The CDR3 loop reads CASSPPWDSQETQYF. In DNA, the CDR3 is TGTGCCAGCTCACCGCCGTGGGACAGCCAAGAGACCCAGTACTTC.

The genes are TRBV6-5 and TRBJ1-3; possible D gene TRBD1, 5 bases. Trimming removed 5 bases at V and 0 bases at J, with 11 bases between. Germline-derived CDR1 and CDR2 are MNHEY and SVGAGI. The CDR3 has 15 amino acids. This CDR3 is CASSQGLSSGNTIYF. As DNA, the CDR3 is TGTGCCAGCAGTCAGGGCCTTAGCTCTGGAAACACCATATATTTT.

Concerning this clone itself: Sequence at one end of the junction differs from germline and may be a read error. The chain carries TRBV27 and TRBJ2-1; TRBD2 matches at 11 bases. CDR1 is MNHEY and CDR2 is SMNVEV in the germline V gene (reference sequence). CDR3 size: 14 residues. The CDR3 region is CASSLSLAGDEQFF. The CDR3 DNA reads as TGTGCCAGCAGTCTATCACTAGCGGGGGATGAGCAGTTCTTC.

The V call is TRBV6-6, the J call TRBJ1-6; 7 bases are a match to TRBD1. CDR3 length: 13 amino acids. In germline, CDR1 is MNHNY, CDR2 SVGAGI (reference sequence). Trimming took 4 bases from V and 7 from J; bases not matched to a gene: 1. In DNA, the CDR3 is TGTGCCAGCAGTTCACAGGGGAATTCACCCCTCCACTTT. Translated: CASSSQGNSPLHF.

The rearrangement joins TRBV2 to TRBJ1-6; D is unresolved. Germline V lookup: CDR1 SNHLY, CDR2 FYNNEI. V was shortened by 1 base and J by 0 bases, with 13 bases between the two germline ends. CDR3 size: 18 residues. The CDR3 DNA reads as TGTGCCAGCAGTGAAGAAGCAGAGGGTGACTCCTATAATTCACCCCTCCACTTT. Protein product: CASSEEAEGDSYNSPLHF.

The chain joins TRBV7-2 to TRBJ2-5, with D unresolved. In germline, CDR1 is SGHTA, CDR2 FQGNSA. The CDR3 covers 14 residues. V lost 5 bases and J 4 bases, leaving 14 bases between the germline ends. CDR3 amino acids: CASSALTGLETQYF. The CDR3 DNA follows: TGTGCCAGCAGCGCCTTAACGGGTCTAGAGACCCAGTACTTC.

The chain uses TRBV4-2 and TRBJ2-1, with 7 bases lining up with TRBD2. V lost 0 bases and J lost 5; bases outside the gene matches: 10. Germline assignment: CDR1 LGHNA and CDR2 YNFKEQ. The CDR3 sequence is 17 residues long. The CDR3 reads CASSQEGRREYNNEQFF. The DNA for the CDR3 is TGTGCCAGCAGCCAAGAAGGTCGGCGGGAGTATAACAATGAGCAGTTCTTC.

CDR3: CASSIKTPRTGELFF. CDR3 nucleotide sequence: TGTGCCAGTAGTATTAAGACACCCAGGACCGGGGAGCTGTTTTTT. The chain is built from TRBV19 and TRBJ2-2; D call uncertain. V shed 3 bases and J shed 5 bases, with 13 bases lying between them. Germline CDR1 and CDR2: LNHDA and SQIVND (reference sequence). This CDR3 is 15 amino acids long.

With respect to this clone: Other DNA sequences in the sample encode the same CDR3. The chain recombines TRBV18 with TRBJ2-2, with no clear D. Deletions cut 2 bases from V and 8 bases from J, with 9 bases between. Germline CDR1 is KGHSH and CDR2 is LQKENI. This CDR3 spans 13 amino acids. For the CDR3, the DNA is TGTGCCAGCTCACCAAATTCGGAGGGGGAGCTGTTTTTT. It codes for CASSPNSEGELFF.

The chain recombines TRBV4-2 with TRBJ2-5; TRBD2 matches at 9 bases. Per the germline V gene, CDR1 is LGHNA and CDR2 is YNFKEQ. V shed 0 bases and J 8 bases; nucleotides not matched to a gene: 1. The CDR3 consists of 13 residues. The CDR3 bases are TGTGCCAGCAGCCAAGATAGCGGGAGCACCCAGTACTTC. Its translation is CASSQDSGSTQYF.

The chain has TRBV6-1 and TRBJ2-1; 14 nucleotides align to TRBD2. Trimming cost V 3 bases and J 4 bases; bases outside gene matches: 14. The CDR3 contains 20 residues. Germline assignment: CDR1 MNHNS and CDR2 SASEGT. DNA for the CDR3: TGTGCCAGCAGTGATCGACTAGCGGGGGGGCAAATTGCTATTTACAATGAGCAGTTCTTC. Translated: CASSDRLAGGQIAIYNEQFF.

The V and J genes are TRBV18 and TRBJ1-6; TRBD1 matches at 7 bases. V gave up 3 bases and J gave up 7 bases; unmatched junction bases: 6. Germline V gene sequence: CDR1 KGHSH, CDR2 LQKENI. This CDR3 is 15 amino acids long. The CDR3 DNA is TGTGCCAGCTCACCTTACGGGACAGCAAATTCACCCCTCCACTTT. It codes for CASSPYGTANSPLHF.

This sequence joins TRBV2 and TRBJ2-7, with TRBD1 matching 8 bases. Germline V gene lookup returns CDR1 SNHLY and CDR2 FYNNEI. Losses at the gene ends were 6 bases for V and 3 bases for J; bases not matched to a gene: 10. This CDR3 has 15 residues. In DNA, the CDR3 is TGTGCCAGCAGGGTATCATCTGGACAGGGCTACGAGCAGTACTTC. Encoded protein: CASRVSSGQGYEQYF.

CDR3 coding DNA: TGTGCCAGCAGTTTAACCCCAGGGGTCGTCATCTACGAGCAGTACTTC. Its protein product is CASSLTPGVVIYEQYF. The V call is TRBV27, the J call TRBJ2-7; tentative D call: TRBD1 (6 bases). Germline V gene data show CDR1 as MNHEY and CDR2 as SMNVEV (reference sequence). Deletions cut 2 bases from V and 3 bases from J, with 17 bases between. The CDR3 has 16 amino acids.

This chain joins TRBV6-1 and TRBJ2-7, with D perhaps TRBD2 (5 bases). CDR1 and CDR2 (germline): MNHNS, SASEGT. Trimming took off 7 bases at V and 5 bases at J, with 15 bases between the two ends. This CDR3 contains 13 residues. The CDR3 reads CASTWERRNEQYF. CDR3 sequence (DNA): TGTGCCAGCACTTGGGAGCGGCGGAACGAGCAGTACTTC.

The chain links TRBV14 to TRBJ2-1, with 8 bases aligning to TRBD2. V gave up 2 bases and J gave up 0 bases; unmatched junction bases: 0. CDR3 length: 15 amino acids. The V gene's germline CDR1 is SGHDN and CDR2 FVKESK. The chain's CDR3 is CASSQLAGSYNEQFF. CDR3 nucleotide sequence: TGTGCCAGCAGCCAACTAGCGGGCTCCTACAATGAGCAGTTCTTC.

The chain employs TRBV6-1 and TRBJ1-5, with D possibly TRBD1 on 6 matching bases. This CDR3 has 14 amino acids. Trimming removed 7 bases from V and 2 bases from J, with 12 bases in between. CDR1 MNHNS and CDR2 SASEGT come from the germline V gene. The CDR3 sequence: CASNRAGGNQPQHF. In DNA form, the CDR3 reads TGTGCCAGCAACAGGGCGGGTGGCAATCAGCCCCAGCATTTT.

The V call is TRBV29-1, the J call TRBJ2-2, with D uncertain. Germline V gene lookup returns CDR1 SQVTM and CDR2 ANQGSEA. The CDR3 contains 13 residues. V lost 4 bases, J lost 5 bases, and 11 bases lay in between. CDR3 DNA sequence: TGCAGCGTTGCAACCATGGAGACCGGGGAGCTGTTTTTT. It specifies CSVATMETGELFF.

The chain links TRBV19 to TRBJ2-7; D possibly corresponds to TRBD1 (6 bases). V gave up 5 bases and J gave up 0 bases, with 17 bases separating them. Germline CDR1 is LNHDA and CDR2 is SQIVND (reference sequence). The CDR3 length is 16 residues. DNA of the CDR3: TGTGCCAGTAGTGCCATCGGACAGCCGAACTCCTACGAGCAGTACTTC. The encoded protein is CASSAIGQPNSYEQYF.

The chain couples TRBV2 to TRBJ1-5; possible D gene TRBD1, 5 bases. Germline assignment: CDR1 SNHLY and CDR2 FYNNEI. The V gene lost 4 bases and the J gene lost 6 bases, with 7 bases spanning the gap. The CDR3 loop spans 12 amino acids. The CDR3 DNA follows: TGTGCCAGCAGTGCGACAGTTCAGCCCCAGCATTTT. It codes for CASSATVQPQHF.

The chain combines TRBV9 with TRBJ1-2, with D unresolved. Trimming cost V 0 bases and J 2 bases, with 14 bases left between them. The CDR3 extends over 16 amino acids. CDR1 and CDR2 (germline): SGDLS, YYNGEE. In nucleotides, the CDR3 is TGTGCCAGCAGCGTAGAGTTGAGGGCTGGGAACTATGGCTACACCTTC. Translation gives CASSVELRAGNYGYTF.